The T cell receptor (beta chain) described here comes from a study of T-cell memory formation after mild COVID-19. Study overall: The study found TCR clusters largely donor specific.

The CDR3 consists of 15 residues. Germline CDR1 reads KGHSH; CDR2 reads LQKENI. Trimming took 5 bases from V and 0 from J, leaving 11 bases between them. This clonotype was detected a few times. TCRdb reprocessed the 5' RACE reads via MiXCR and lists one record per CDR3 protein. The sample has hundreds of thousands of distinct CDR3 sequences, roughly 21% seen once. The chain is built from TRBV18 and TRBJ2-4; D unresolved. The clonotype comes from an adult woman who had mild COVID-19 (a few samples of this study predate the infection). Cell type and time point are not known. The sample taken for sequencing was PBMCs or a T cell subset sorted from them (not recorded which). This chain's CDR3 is CASSAPTLAKNIQYF. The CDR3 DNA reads TGTGCCAGCTCAGCGCCGACTCTAGCCAAAAACATTCAGTACTTC.